This T cell receptor (beta chain) emerged from a study of technical replicates of blood from four donors. The protocol was immunoSEQ multiplex PCR, while the TCRdb copy is restricted to in-frame clones and leaves out a portion. The table shows tens of thousands of clones, with roughly 96% occurring only once. The V gene end was trimmed by 5 bases and the J gene end by 7 bases; junction bases not matched to a gene: 3. The CDR3 length is 13 residues. In germline, CDR1 is SGHNT, CDR2 YYREEE (reference sequence). This TCR derives from a human donor in good health. Sequencing was performed on T cells isolated from PBMCs. The chain joins TRBV5-4 to TRBJ2-2, with 9 bases lining up with TRBD1. In DNA, the CDR3 is TGTGCCAGCAGTCAGGACAGGGGCGGGGAGCTGTTTTTT. This gives the protein CASSQDRGGELFF.